The 27 T cell receptor beta chains in this list originate from one sample, sequenced in a study of beta chain features in type 1 diabetes listed by TCRdb under 2018. The library was prepared using the immunoSEQ multiplex PCR assay. The entire isolated RNA was reverse transcribed using the High Capacity cDNA Reverse Transcription Kit, and thus expressed TCRB transcripts were sequenced. The clones in this table, taken by TCRdb from immuneACCESS, are in-frame only. Not every clone is retained; where verified, under half of the shortfall comes from an unresolved V gene, and the cause of the rest is unknown. The sample table records just over 450,000 clones; approximately 28% of these occur just once. Almost 0.065% of the sample is in the top ten clones. Sequenced sample: naive CD4+ T cells from blood. Explained via the paper, the cell subset or site label denotes: true naive CD4+ T cells. The source is a man aged 18 to 30 in good health.

The V gene is TRBV29-1, the J gene TRBJ1-2, with D possibly TRBD1 on 6 matching bases. The CDR3 length is 14 residues. The V end was cut by 7 bases, the J end by 0 bases, with 15 bases between. Germline loops: CDR1 SQVTM, CDR2 ANQGSEA. Here the CDR3 DNA reads TGCAGCGCCGGGGGGGCCAGCTCTAACTATGGCTACACCTTC. It specifies CSAGGASSNYGYTF.

A few counts support this clone. In nucleotides, the CDR3 is TGTGCCTGGAGTGTGCGGGATGGGGATACGCAGTATTTT. It codes for CAWSVRDGDTQYF. The V call is TRBV30, the J call TRBJ2-3, with D tentatively TRBD2 (6 bases). Germline V gene lookup returns CDR1 GTSNPN and CDR2 SVGIG (reference sequence). V was trimmed by 0 bases and J by 6 bases, leaving 10 bases between them. The CDR3 runs to 13 residues. The variable domain in full, with the rest retrieved from reference TRBV30 and TRBJ2-3, is SQTIHQWPATLVQPVGSPLSLECTVEGTSNPNLYWYRQAAGRGLQLLFYSVGIGQISSEVPQNLSASRPQDRQFILSSKKLLLSDSGFYLCAWSVRDGDTQYFGPGTRLTVL.

This clone was counted a few times. The chain is built from TRBV5-1 and TRBJ2-1; D gene unclear. Germline V gene sequence: CDR1 SGHRS, CDR2 YFSETQ. Trimming pared 2 bases from V and 7 bases from J, leaving 16 bases between. The CDR3 length is 15 residues. CDR3 in DNA: TGCGCCAGCAGCTTAATGTCTTGGTCGCTTAATGAGCAGTTCTTC. Its protein product is CASSLMSWSLNEQFF.

The chain uses TRBV10-3 and TRBJ2-1; D is unclear. The CDR3 loop spans 12 amino acids. Trimming left V 2 bases short and J 10 bases short, with 9 bases between. Germline CDR1 is ENHRY and CDR2 is SYGVKD. This CDR3 is CAISESLREQFF. CDR3 in DNA: TGTGCCATCAGTGAGAGCTTACGGGAGCAGTTCTTC.

The chain uses TRBV5-1 and TRBJ1-2; the match to TRBD1 covers 11 bases. The CDR3 consists of 17 residues. Trimming at V came to 3 bases and at J to 5 bases, leaving 12 bases not matched to a gene. Germline-derived CDR1 and CDR2 are SGHRS and YFSETQ. The CDR3 region is CASSSLPRTGGGYGYTF. The CDR3 nucleotides are TGCGCCAGCAGCTCTCTCCCCCGGACAGGGGGCGGGTATGGCTACACCTTC. The full variable domain, with the rest looked up from reference TRBV5-1 and TRBJ1-2, is KAGVTQTPRYLIKTRGQQVTLSCSPISGHRSVSWYQQTPGQGLQFLFEYFSETQRNKGNFPGRFSGRQFSNSRSEMNVSTLELGDSALYLCASSSLPRTGGGYGYTFGSGTRLTVV.

The J gene is TRBJ1-1, the V gene TRBV10-3, with 8 bases that match TRBD1. This CDR3 has 16 amino acids. V trimming: 0 bases; J trimming: 3 bases; junction bases outside the gene matches: 6. Per germline, CDR1 ENHRY and CDR2 SYGVKD. The CDR3 bases are TGTGCCATCAGTGAGTCGACAGGGGTCGGTCACACTGAAGCTTTCTTT. Its protein is CAISESTGVGHTEAFF.

The chain carries TRBV7-8 and TRBJ2-2; TRBD1 matches 9 bases. This CDR3 is built from 16 residues. Germline V lookup: CDR1 SGHVS, CDR2 FQNEAQ. With V trimmed by 5 bases and J by 5 bases, 9 bases remained unmatched. The CDR3 region is CASSRRDRVQTGELFF. Here the CDR3 DNA reads TGTGCCAGCAGCAGGAGGGACAGGGTGCAGACCGGGGAGCTGTTTTTT.

This clone was picked up a small number of times. The CDR3: CASRQADGGEAFF. CDR3 coding DNA: TGCGCCAGCAGACAGGCTGACGGGGGCGAAGCTTTCTTT. This chain connects TRBV5-1 to TRBJ1-1; weak D call: TRBD1 (6 bases). There are 13 residues in the CDR3. Trimming removed 5 bases from V and 8 bases from J, with 16 bases in between. CDR1 is SGHRS, CDR2 YFSETQ, per germline.

This clone was counted a few times. V and J are TRBV10-3 and TRBJ2-3; D call uncertain. V lost 3 bases, J lost 4 bases, and 5 bases lay in between. Germline loops: CDR1 ENHRY, CDR2 SYGVKD. This CDR3 region has 12 residues. The DNA of the CDR3 is TGTGCCATCAGTGAAATCGCAGATACGCAGTATTTT. Its translation: CAISEIADTQYF.

The chain has TRBV28 and TRBJ2-7; 8 bases are a match to TRBD1. The V segment lost 6 bases and the J segment 5 bases; nucleotides outside the gene matches: 6. CDR1 and CDR2 from the germline V gene are MDHEN and SYDVKM. The CDR3 length is 13 residues. The DNA of the CDR3 is TGTGCCAGCAGATGGACAGGGAGGAACGAGCAGTACTTC. Encoded protein: CASRWTGRNEQYF.

The chain couples TRBV19 to TRBJ2-3, with D possibly matching TRBD2 (6 bases). This CDR3 spans 13 amino acids. V was clipped by 5 bases and J by 3 bases, with 9 bases between them. CDR1 and CDR2 from the germline V gene are LNHDA and SQIVND (reference sequence). CDR3 in DNA: TGTGCCAGTAGTGCGAGCGGGACAGATACGCAGTATTTT. It yields the protein CASSASGTDTQYF.

The chain joins TRBV30 to TRBJ2-3, with 8 bases aligning to TRBD1. The trim removed 5 bases at V and 4 bases at J, leaving 8 bases unmatched. This CDR3 comprises 14 residues. CDR1 GTSNPN and CDR2 SVGIG come from the germline V gene (reference sequence). CDR3 bases: TGTGCCTGGGGGAGAGACAGGGGCCCAGATACGCAGTATTTT. Its protein product is CAWGRDRGPDTQYF.

This clone was detected only a few times. The gene calls are TRBV9 and TRBJ2-3, with 7 bases identical to TRBD2. There are 16 residues in the CDR3. J lost 0 bases, V lost 3 bases, and 7 bases had no gene match. Germline V lookup: CDR1 SGDLS, CDR2 YYNGEE. The CDR3, as DNA: TGTGCCAGCAGCGGTCTAGCGGTTCTTAGCACAGATACGCAGTATTTT. This gives the protein CASSGLAVLSTDTQYF.

This rearrangement joins TRBV28 to TRBJ2-7, with 8 positions matching TRBD1. CDR1 and CDR2 from the germline V gene are MDHEN and SYDVKM. The V gene end was trimmed by 6 bases and the J gene end by 2 bases; junction bases not matched to a gene: 3. This CDR3 contains 13 residues. The CDR3 protein is CASRGQGPYEQYF. The CDR3 bases are TGTGCCAGCAGAGGACAGGGTCCCTACGAGCAGTACTTC.

The chain links TRBV30 to TRBJ2-3, with 7 bases identical to TRBD1. Germline V CDR1 and CDR2: GTSNPN, SVGIG (reference sequence). The CDR3 contains 13 residues. After removal of 4 bases from V and 2 bases from J, the junction contained 3 bases not matched to a gene. The chain's CDR3 is CAWNKGATDTQYF. CDR3 nucleotides: TGTGCCTGGAATAAGGGGGCCACAGATACGCAGTATTTT.

J is TRBJ2-3 and V is TRBV10-3; TRBD2 matches at 8 bases. The germline V gene has CDR1 ENHRY and CDR2 SYGVKD. This CDR3 comprises 13 residues. The trim removed 10 bases at V and 0 bases at J, leaving 3 bases unmatched. The CDR3 loop reads CATLAVSTDTQYF. The CDR3, as DNA: TGTGCCACACTAGCGGTTAGCACAGATACGCAGTATTTT.

A few counts support this clone. The sample holds other DNA sequences that translate to the same CDR3. This chain uses TRBV5-6 with TRBJ2-5, with D uncertain. Germline V gene sequence: CDR1 SGHDT, CDR2 YYEEEE. V was trimmed by 0 bases and J by 0 bases, leaving 6 bases between them. The CDR3 is 14 amino acids. Here the CDR3 DNA reads TGTGCCAGCAGCTTGGGTCAGCACCAAGAGACCCAGTACTTC. Residues: CASSLGQHQETQYF.

This chain joins TRBV29-1 and TRBJ2-1, with TRBD1 identical over 8 bases. The V gene end was trimmed by 2 bases and the J gene end by 8 bases; junction bases not matched to a gene: 5. CDR1 is SQVTM and CDR2 is ANQGSEA in the germline V gene. The CDR3 runs to 13 residues. CDR3: CSVETDRGYEQFF. The DNA for the CDR3 is TGCAGCGTTGAAACAGACAGGGGCTATGAGCAGTTCTTC.

The gene calls are TRBV7-2 and TRBJ2-3; weak D call: TRBD1 (6 bases). The CDR3 loop spans 14 amino acids. V was pared by 3 bases and J by 2 bases, with 9 bases between. Germline loops: CDR1 SGHTA, CDR2 FQGNSA. CDR3 nucleotide sequence: TGTGCCAGCAGCTTGCACAGGGCCACAGATACGCAGTATTTT. Translated: CASSLHRATDTQYF.

This rearrangement joins TRBV18 to TRBJ2-7; a weak D match, TRBD2 (8 bases). V gave up 4 bases and J gave up 0 bases, with 13 bases separating them. This CDR3 has 15 residues. In germline, CDR1 is KGHSH, CDR2 LQKENI. The CDR3 reads CASSLAGQSSYEQYF. The CDR3 coding sequence is TGTGCCAGCTCACTAGCGGGACAGAGCTCCTACGAGCAGTACTTC.

The J gene is TRBJ2-1, the V gene TRBV6-5; D might be TRBD1 (6 bases). Germline assignment: CDR1 MNHEY and CDR2 SVGAGI. V gave up 6 bases and J gave up 3 bases, with 9 bases separating them. The CDR3 extends over 13 amino acids. The CDR3 nucleotides read TGTGCCAGCAGCAAGGACAGCTACAATGAGCAGTTCTTC. This sequence encodes CASSKDSYNEQFF.

This clone showed up just a few times. The chain carries TRBV4-3 and TRBJ2-7; 7 bases agree with TRBD1. The CDR3 length is 15 residues. With V trimmed by 2 bases and J by 7 bases, 11 bases remained unmatched. Germline assignment: CDR1 LGHNA and CDR2 YSLEER. CDR3 protein: CASSQLLGGVSEQYF. The CDR3 nucleotides are TGCGCCAGCAGCCAACTTTTAGGGGGCGTATCGGAGCAGTACTTC.

This clone was detected only a few times. The chain recombines TRBV2 with TRBJ2-4, with D tentatively TRBD2 (6 bases). V was pared by 5 bases and J by 0 bases, with 14 bases between. Per germline, CDR1 SNHLY and CDR2 FYNNEI. This CDR3 is built from 16 residues. The CDR3 here is CASSFRETLAKNIQYF. The CDR3 DNA sequence: TGTGCCAGCAGTTTCCGGGAGACACTAGCCAAAAACATTCAGTACTTC.

This chain joins TRBV30 and TRBJ2-3; the match to TRBD2 covers 9 bases. Germline-derived CDR1 and CDR2 are GTSNPN and SVGIG (reference sequence). The CDR3 contains 14 residues. J gave up 2 bases and V 2 bases, and 2 bases lay outside the gene matches. CDR3: CAWSRTSVTDTQYF. The CDR3 DNA reads as TGTGCCTGGAGTCGGACTAGCGTCACAGATACGCAGTATTTT.

In its sample, this clone was seen a few times. This CDR3 reads CASSETSATYNEQFF. For the CDR3, the DNA is TGTGCCAGCAGTGAGACTAGCGCCACCTACAATGAGCAGTTCTTC. This chain links TRBV2 with TRBJ2-1, with 8 nucleotides matching TRBD2. From germline, CDR1 is SNHLY and CDR2 FYNNEI. The J segment lost 2 bases and the V segment lost 3 bases, leaving 3 bases of the junction unmatched. The CDR3 loop spans 15 amino acids. The variable domain in full, completed from reference TRBV2 and TRBJ2-1, reads EPEVTQTPSHQVTQMGQEVILRCVPISNHLYFYWYRQILGQKVEFLVSFYNNEISEKSEIFDDQFSVERPDGSNFTLKIRSTKLEDSAMYFCASSETSATYNEQFFGPGTRLTVL.

The V gene is TRBV25-1, the J gene TRBJ2-7; 11 nucleotides line up with TRBD1. Germline V CDR1 and CDR2: MGHDK, SYGVNS. The CDR3 covers 17 residues. After removal of 3 bases from V and 2 bases from J, the junction contained 9 bases not matched to a gene. For the CDR3, the DNA is TGTGCCAGCAGTGAGCTATCCTGGGGACAGGGGGCCTACGAGCAGTACTTC. It is translated as CASSELSWGQGAYEQYF.

This clone showed up just a few times. J is TRBJ2-7 and V is TRBV20-1; weak D call: TRBD1 (6 bases). Germline V lookup: CDR1 DFQATT, CDR2 SNEGSKA (reference sequence). This CDR3 region has 11 residues. CDR3 region: CSLIQGYEQYF. DNA for the CDR3: TGCAGCCTAATACAGGGTTACGAGCAGTACTTC.